Listed below are T cell receptor beta chains from one sample, sequenced in a study of T-cell reconstitution after alpha-beta-depleted transplantation in children. A single record per CDR3 protein comes from TCRdb applying MiXCR to the PCR reads. The sample has around 500,000 distinct CDR3 sequences; around 13% are singletons. The sequencing here drew on PBMCs from the stem cell graft donor, taken from the stem cell graft. These receptors came from a human donor who donated a stem cell graft to a child with combined immunodeficiency. CDR3s include the opening cysteine and the closing phenylalanine or tryptophan.

v_call: TRBV27
j_call: TRBJ2-2
cdr3_aa: CASSLSGGLVTGELFF

v_call: TRBV18
j_call: TRBJ1-1
cdr3_aa: CASSPREGNTEAFF

v_call: TRBV20-1
j_call: TRBJ2-1
cdr3_aa: CSAELAGEGEQFF

v_call: TRBV6-2/TRBV6-3
j_call: TRBJ2-2
cdr3_aa: CASSYRLRLAGNTANTGELFF

v_call: TRBV6-5
j_call: TRBJ2-1
cdr3_aa: CASSYGPSSYNEQFF

v_call: TRBV20-1
j_call: TRBJ2-7
cdr3_aa: CSARASPTEPGQLLVGYEQYF

v_call: TRBV5-4
j_call: TRBJ2-1
cdr3_aa: CASSLKGGYNEQFF

v_call: TRBV4-3
j_call: TRBJ2-1
cdr3_aa: CASSQEGTRRNEQFF

v_call: TRBV20-1
j_call: TRBJ2-3
cdr3_aa: CSAASGRAGDTQYF

v_call: TRBV20-1
j_call: TRBJ1-4
cdr3_aa: CSARGVDRVVEKLFF

v_call: TRBV3-1
j_call: TRBJ2-1
cdr3_aa: CASSPTDLFYNEQFF

v_call: TRBV20-1
j_call: TRBJ2-7
cdr3_aa: CSARRQAGGLAEAPLSTYEQYF

v_call: TRBV29-1
j_call: TRBJ2-2
cdr3_aa: CSVTGLANTGELFF

v_call: TRBV25-1
j_call: TRBJ1-1
cdr3_aa: CASSGFRSTEAFF

v_call: TRBV29-1
j_call: TRBJ2-5
cdr3_aa: CSVDGTRHTTGPRTSGSFETQYF

v_call: TRBV7-9
j_call: TRBJ1-2
cdr3_aa: CASTEGRTSYTF

v_call: TRBV6-2/TRBV6-3
j_call: TRBJ2-1
cdr3_aa: CASSYGTGSSYNEQFF

v_call: TRBV11-2
j_call: TRBJ2-1
cdr3_aa: CASSLAPGSYNEQFF

v_call: TRBV27
j_call: TRBJ2-5
cdr3_aa: CAPQETQYF

v_call: TRBV20-1
j_call: TRBJ2-1
cdr3_aa: CSVRDFIYDEQFF

v_call: TRBV29-1
j_call: TRBJ2-1
cdr3_aa: CSVDVSYNEQFF

v_call: TRBV30
j_call: TRBJ2-2
cdr3_aa: CAWSAVAGELFF

v_call: TRBV10-3
j_call: TRBJ2-1
cdr3_aa: CAISEGTSGGNEQFF

v_call: TRBV29-1
j_call: TRBJ2-2
cdr3_aa: CSVEAPDLRTGELFF

v_call: TRBV4-2
j_call: TRBJ2-6
cdr3_aa: CASSQATASGANVLTF

v_call: TRBV9
j_call: TRBJ2-1
cdr3_aa: CASSVAPSVGGEQFF

v_call: TRBV19
j_call: TRBJ2-3
cdr3_aa: CASRGWRGTDTQYF

v_call: TRBV11-3
j_call: TRBJ2-1
cdr3_aa: CASSQGLAATNEQFF

v_call: TRBV7-3
j_call: TRBJ1-1
cdr3_aa: CASRQGAGTEAFF